This T cell receptor beta chain derives from a study of CXCR3-negative and CXCR3-positive naive CD8 T cells. General observations from the study: TRBV-TRBJ usage was similar across naive CXCR3 subsets but distinct in memory cells.

UMI labels and 5' RACE were used to prepare the TRB cDNA libraries. TCRdb reworked the 5' RACE reads into one entry per CDR3 protein, no DNA. The specimen's table records 130,000 or so distinct CDR3 sequences. On this clonotype: Its antigen is unknown.

Looked up from germline, CDR1 is SGHDN and CDR2 is FVKESK. The CDR3 is made up of 13 amino acids. Specimen: naive CXCR3- CD8+ T cells from blood. As for subset: CD45RO-CCR7+CD27+CD95- naive CD8+ T cells lacking CXCR3 (TNR3-). This chain connects TRBV14 to TRBJ2-7. The receptor comes from a human donor in good health. Some clones in this sample may be carry-over from other donors' samples. The CDR3 reads CASSPDDPYEQYF.